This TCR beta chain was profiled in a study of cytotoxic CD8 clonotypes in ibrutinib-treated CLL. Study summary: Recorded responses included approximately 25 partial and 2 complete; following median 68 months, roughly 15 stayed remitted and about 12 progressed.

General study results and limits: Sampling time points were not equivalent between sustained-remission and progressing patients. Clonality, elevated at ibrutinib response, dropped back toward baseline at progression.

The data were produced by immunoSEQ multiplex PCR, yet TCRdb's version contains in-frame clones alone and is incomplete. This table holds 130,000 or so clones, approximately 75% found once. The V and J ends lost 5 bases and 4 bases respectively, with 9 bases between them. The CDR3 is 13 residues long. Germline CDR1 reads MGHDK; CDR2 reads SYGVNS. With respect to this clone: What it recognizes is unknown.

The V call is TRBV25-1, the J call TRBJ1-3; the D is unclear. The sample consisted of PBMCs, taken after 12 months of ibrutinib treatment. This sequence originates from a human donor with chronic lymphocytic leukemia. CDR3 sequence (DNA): TGTGCCAGCAGTCGAGGACTGGGAAACACCATATATTTT. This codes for CASSRGLGNTIYF.